This is a list of T cell receptor beta chains from one sample in a study of blood T cell repertoires in COVID-19. This table comes from immunoSEQ multiplex PCR, and its TCRdb copy is limited to in-frame clones, with some not included. This sample has about 180,000 clones, with 82% found just once. Sequenced material: peripheral blood. The receptors derive from a woman in her seventies with acute or convalescent COVID-19. Each CDR3 is given with its conserved first and last residue. The order of the fields is clone size, D gene, V gene, J gene, CDR3 DNA, CDR3 protein. D genes are given only for firm matches. The size of a clone is reported for some rows only, either as once, few or many, or as a class for expanded clones.

.	TRBD1	TRBV5-6	TRBJ2-7	TGTGCCAGCAGCTTGAAGACAGGGTTGAAAATAAAGCAGTACTTC	CASSLKTGLKIKQYF
few	.	TRBV27	TRBJ2-1	TGTGCCAGCAGTTTAGCCGGACAGAACAATGAGCAGTTCTTC	CASSLAGQNNEQFF
.	TRBD1	TRBV6-1	TRBJ2-7	TGTGCCAGCAGTGAAGCAGGAGGGACAGGCGCTCCCTACGAGCAGTACTTC	CASSEAGGTGAPYEQYF
.	TRBD2	TRBV28	TRBJ2-5	TGTGCCAGCAGTTCGCCGACTAGCGGAGAGACCCAGTACTTC	CASSSPTSGETQYF
.	TRBD2	TRBV5-6	TRBJ2-1	TGTGCCAGCAGCCTAGCGGGAGGAAACAATGAGCAGTTCTTC	CASSLAGGNNEQFF
.	TRBD1	TRBV5-1	TRBJ2-6	TGCGCCAGCAGCCTCAGGACAGGGCCAGGGGAGGGGGCCAACGTCCTGACTTTC	CASSLRTGPGEGANVLTF
.	.	TRBV19	TRBJ2-3	TGTGCCAGTAGCCAAACAGATACGCAGTATTTT	CASSQTDTQYF
.	TRBD2	TRBV7-8	TRBJ2-5	TGTGCCAGCAGCACCGGACTAGGGGAGACCCAGTACTTC	CASSTGLGETQYF
.	.	TRBV11-3	TRBJ2-1	TGTGCCAGCTCCCTCGGAGGAATCGACAATGAGCAGTTCTTC	CASSLGGIDNEQFF
.	TRBD2	TRBV6-5	TRBJ2-3	TGTGCCAGCAGTTTAGCGGGGCTAGCGGGAAGAGATACGCAGTATTTT	CASSLAGLAGRDTQYF
.	.	TRBV6-5	TRBJ1-4	TGTGCCAGCAGCCGGAGGACAGAAAATGAAAAACTGTTTTTT	CASSRRTENEKLFF
.	.	TRBV27	TRBJ2-2	TGTGCCAGCAATTGGGGAGGTACCGGGGAGCTGTTTTTT	CASNWGGTGELFF
once	TRBD2	TRBV6-6	TRBJ2-5	TGTGCCAGCAGTGGGGGGGACCCAGCGACCCAGTACTTC	CASSGGDPATQYF
.	TRBD1	TRBV9	TRBJ1-1	TGTGCCAGCAGCGGACGACAGGGGCGGGTGGCTTTCTTT	CASSGRQGRVAFF
once	.	TRBV3-1/TRBV3-2	TRBJ2-7	TGTGCCAGCAGCCAAACAGAAGGCTCCTACGAGCAGTACTTC	CASSQTEGSYEQYF
.	TRBD1	TRBV7-9	TRBJ1-2	TGTGCCAGCAGCCGGGACAGGGTAATAGGGGACTATGGCTACACCTTC	CASSRDRVIGDYGYTF
.	.	TRBV3-1/TRBV3-2	TRBJ1-5	TGTGCCAGCAGCCAAGCGGGGAGGGATCAGCCCCAGCATTTT	CASSQAGRDQPQHF
.	.	TRBV7-9	TRBJ2-1	TGTGCCAGCAGCTCCCGCCTCCAGGGAAAGGTTTTGAATGAGCAGTTCTTC	CASSSRLQGKVLNEQFF
.	TRBD2	TRBV30	TRBJ2-1	TGTGCCTGGAGGAGTCTAGCGGGAGCATCTCAGCAGTTCTTC	CAWRSLAGASQQFF
.	.	TRBV21-1	TRBJ2-7	TGTGCCAGCAGCAAAGAGTCTGCCTTTCATGGGACAGGGGCCTGCGAGCAGTACTTC	CASSKESAFHGTGACEQYF
few	TRBD1	TRBV19	TRBJ2-4	TGTGCCAGTAGCCCGACTAATTGGGGACAGGGGGAGACGGCCAAAAACATTCAGTACTTC	CASSPTNWGQGETAKNIQYF
.	.	TRBV6-8	TRBJ2-2	TGTGCCAGCAACGGACGGGGGACCGGGGAGCTGTTTTTT	CASNGRGTGELFF
few	.	TRBV28	TRBJ1-1	TGTGCCAGCAGTTTTCGTCCCGTTAACACTGAAGCTTTCTTT	CASSFRPVNTEAFF
.	.	TRBV7-3	TRBJ2-3	TGTGCCAGCAGCCGGGATAGGGGGACCACAGATACGCAGTATTTT	CASSRDRGTTDTQYF
.	TRBD1	TRBV27	TRBJ1-5	TGTGCCAGCAGAGGGGGCAATCGCAATCAGCCCCAGCATTTT	CASRGGNRNQPQHF
.	TRBD1	TRBV19	TRBJ1-6	TGTGCCAGTAGCCTCCGGGACAGGTATAATTCACCCCTCCACTTT	CASSLRDRYNSPLHF
once	TRBD1	TRBV9	TRBJ1-2	TGTGCCAGCAGCAAGACAGGGGGCCGGGCCTATGGCTACACCTTC	CASSKTGGRAYGYTF
few	TRBD2	TRBV4-3	TRBJ2-3	TGCGCCAGCAGCCAAGGGAGGGCTAGCGGGGCGAACACAGATACGCAGTATTTT	CASSQGRASGANTDTQYF
.	.	TRBV30	TRBJ1-6	TGTGCCTGGAGGGACAGTTTTAATTCACCCCTCCACTTT	CAWRDSFNSPLHF
.	TRBD1	TRBV7-2	TRBJ1-5	TGTGCCAGCAGCTCCGGACAGGTACAGCCCCAGCATTTT	CASSSGQVQPQHF
once	.	TRBV30	TRBJ2-3	TGTGCCTGGAGTTGGAGGGCGGCAGATACGCAGTATTTT	CAWSWRAADTQYF
.	.	TRBV5-1	TRBJ1-1	TGCGCCAGCAGCGTGGACAGAGCTGACACTGAAGCTTTCTTT	CASSVDRADTEAFF
once	TRBD1	TRBV5-1	TRBJ2-7	TGCGCCAGCAGCGGGACAGGGTCGACCTACGAGCAGTACTTC	CASSGTGSTYEQYF
.	TRBD1	TRBV6-6	TRBJ2-1	TGTGCCAGCAGTCCATCACAGGGGATAATGGGTGTCTTC	CASSPSQGIMGVF
.	.	TRBV15	TRBJ1-6	TGTGCCACCAGCAGAGATTTCGGTTCACCCCTCCACTTT	CATSRDFGSPLHF
.	TRBD1	TRBV14	TRBJ2-7	TGTGCCAGCAGCCCATCCGGGACAGGGGGCTACGAGCAGTACTTC	CASSPSGTGGYEQYF
.	TRBD2	TRBV29-1	TRBJ2-2	TGCAGCGTTCAAATTGGCGGGAGCACCGGGGAGCTGTTTTTT	CSVQIGGSTGELFF
.	TRBD1	TRBV4-3	TRBJ2-7	TGCGCCAGCAGCCGGCAAGGACAGGGCTTCTACGAGCAGTACTTC	CASSRQGQGFYEQYF
.	.	TRBV19	TRBJ1-1	TGTGCCAGTAGTATAAGCCGTAACACTGAAGCTTTCTTT	CASSISRNTEAFF
.	TRBD1	TRBV3-1/TRBV3-2	TRBJ2-7	TGTGCCAGCAGCCGGGACAGGGGAAGTTACGAGCAGTACTTC	CASSRDRGSYEQYF
.	TRBD2	TRBV4-3	TRBJ2-3	TGCGCCAGCAGCCAAGCGCCCCCCTCGGGGGGGCGTCAAGATACGCAGTATTTT	CASSQAPPSGGRQDTQYF
.	TRBD1	TRBV9	TRBJ1-3	TGTGCCAGCAGCGCCCCTCTAGGGACAGGCCCTGACTTCTCTGGAAACACCATATATTTT	CASSAPLGTGPDFSGNTIYF
once	.	TRBV7-2	TRBJ2-5	TGTGCCAGCAGCTTAGACCCCCCAGGTCAGACCCAGTACTTC	CASSLDPPGQTQYF
.	.	TRBV28	TRBJ1-2	TGTGCCAGCCGTTCGGGGGGAGGGGGCTATGGCTACACCTTC	CASRSGGGGYGYTF
.	.	TRBV3-1/TRBV3-2	TRBJ1-2	TGTGCCAGCAGCCAAGATCGGGCAGGGCGCGGCTACACCTTC	CASSQDRAGRGYTF
few	TRBD1	TRBV6-1	TRBJ2-7	TGTGCCAGCAGTGAAATGTCGGGACAGTTGTCCTACGAGCAGTACTTC	CASSEMSGQLSYEQYF
few	.	TRBV7-9	TRBJ2-3	TGTGCCAGCAGCTTAGGTGGGGACACCAATACGCAGTATTTT	CASSLGGDTNTQYF
.	.	TRBV4-3	TRBJ1-5	TGCGCCAGCAGCCAAGTCTTTCGGAGCAATCAGCCCCAGCATTTT	CASSQVFRSNQPQHF
.	TRBD2	TRBV5-1	TRBJ2-1	TGCGCCAGCAGCTCCACTAGCGTCTCCTACAATGAGCAGTTCTTC	CASSSTSVSYNEQFF
.	TRBD1	TRBV5-4	TRBJ1-2	TGTGCCAGCAGCTTGTTAGGGACAGTCGGCTACACCTTC	CASSLLGTVGYTF
.	.	TRBV30	TRBJ1-2	TGTGCCTGGAGCGCGAGCAGGGTAAATGGCTACACCTTC	CAWSASRVNGYTF
.	.	TRBV30	TRBJ1-2	TGTGCCTGGAGTCTGGCAGGGCAGGTCTATGGCTACACCTTC	CAWSLAGQVYGYTF
.	.	TRBV2	TRBJ1-1	TGTGCCAGCAGTCCGGGAAAGACTCTGAACACTGAAGCTTTCTTT	CASSPGKTLNTEAFF
.	TRBD1	TRBV19	TRBJ1-1	TGTGCCAGTTTTTTAGGGACAGGCCACACTGAAGCTTTCTTT	CASFLGTGHTEAFF
once	.	TRBV4-3	TRBJ1-2	TGCGCCAGCAGCCAAGATCCGGACAGACTCGTTAACTATGGCTACACCTTC	CASSQDPDRLVNYGYTF
few	.	TRBV5-1	TRBJ1-2	TGCGCCAGCAGCTTGGGACAGGTCGTAGGCTACACCTTC	CASSLGQVVGYTF
.	.	TRBV19	TRBJ2-5	TGTGCCAGTAGTATCAGGACTTCACAAGAGACCCAGTACTTC	CASSIRTSQETQYF
few	.	TRBV28	TRBJ1-1	TGTGCCAGCAGTTCTACAGGGAGCAGCACTGAAGCTTTCTTT	CASSSTGSSTEAFF
.	.	TRBV11-2	TRBJ2-7	TGTGCCAGCAGCTCAGGGTATGAGTCCTACGAGCAGTACTTC	CASSSGYESYEQYF
.	TRBD1	TRBV2	TRBJ1-2	TGTGCCAGCAGTCGGGACAGGGGGCATGGCTACACCTTC	CASSRDRGHGYTF